One and the same sample provided the 9 T cell receptor beta chains below, sequenced in a study of OX40 agonist ivuxolimab in advanced cancers. Clones were read by immunoSEQ multiplex PCR, and TCRdb kept only the in-frame ones, dropping some. The sample yields some 37,000 clones, around 90% seen once. The source was CD4+ or CD8+ T cells sorted from blood, collected in a trial of the OX40 agonist ivuxolimab. The source is an adult with an advanced solid tumor such as melanoma, head and neck, liver or kidney cancer.

The chain carries TRBV19 and TRBJ2-7; 8 nucleotides match TRBD1. This CDR3 is 13 amino acids long. Germline V gene lookup returns CDR1 LNHDA and CDR2 SQIVND (reference sequence). The V gene end was trimmed by 4 bases and the J gene end by 3 bases; junction bases not matched to a gene: 2. The CDR3 DNA reads TGTGCCAGTAGTACCGGGACAGGCTACGAGCAGTACTTC. Translation: CASSTGTGYEQYF.

This clone appeared a few times. This sequence joins TRBV14 and TRBJ2-4; possible D gene TRBD1, 5 bases. This CDR3 is 14 amino acids long. Germline CDR1 and CDR2: SGHDN and FVKESK. The V gene lost 4 bases and the J gene lost 5 bases, with 12 bases spanning the gap. The CDR3 loop reads CASSRDVGENIQYF. CDR3 coding DNA: TGTGCCAGCAGCCGCGACGTAGGGGAAAACATTCAGTACTTC.

In this sample, this clone turned up once. The chain uses TRBV4-3 and TRBJ2-7; the D gene is possibly TRBD1 (6 bases). The CDR3 runs 14 residues. Germline CDR1 LGHNA, CDR2 YSLEER. Trimming left V 4 bases short and J 3 bases short, with 13 bases between. Written as DNA, the CDR3 is TGCGCCAGCAGCCTTGACAGGATTTACTACGAGCAGTACTTC. Encoded protein: CASSLDRIYYEQYF.

The chain recombines TRBV14 with TRBJ1-1, with 7 positions matching TRBD1. V lost 4 bases to trimming and J lost 5 bases; unmatched junction nucleotides: 4. Germline V gene sequence: CDR1 SGHDN, CDR2 FVKESK. This CDR3 is built from 13 residues. The CDR3 region has the DNA TGTGCCAGCAGCCTTACAGGGGAGACTGAAGCTTTCTTT. It codes for CASSLTGETEAFF.

The chain recombines TRBV4-3 with TRBJ2-1; D might be TRBD1 or TRBD2, each matching 5 bases. V lost 1 base and J lost 6, with 16 bases in between. In germline, CDR1 is LGHNA, CDR2 YSLEER. The CDR3 has 16 residues. The CDR3 nucleotides are TGCGCCAGCAGCCAAGCCCAGGGCAGGGCGGGCAATGAGCAGTTCTTC. It is translated as CASSQAQGRAGNEQFF.

This chain uses TRBV6-5 with TRBJ1-6; D may be TRBD1 (6 bases). CDR3 size: 15 residues. Germline V gives CDR1 MNHEY, CDR2 SVGAGI. V lost 7 bases, J lost 0 bases, and 10 bases lay in between. The CDR3 sequence: CASIADSSYNSPLHF. The CDR3 DNA follows: TGTGCCAGCATTGCGGACAGCTCCTATAATTCACCCCTCCACTTT.

The V gene is TRBV5-4, the J gene TRBJ2-3, with D unclear. CDR3 size: 15 residues. The germline V and J ends were trimmed by 0 bases and 2 bases, with 10 bases remaining between them. The germline V gene has CDR1 SGHNT and CDR2 YYREEE (reference sequence). The CDR3 nucleotides read TGTGCCAGCAGCTTGGGTGCGGCTCACACAGATACGCAGTATTTT. Encoded protein: CASSLGAAHTDTQYF.

This chain uses TRBV7-9 with TRBJ2-1, with 7 bases identical to TRBD1. Germline V gene lookup returns CDR1 SEHNR and CDR2 FQNEAQ (reference sequence). CDR3 length equals 16 residues. V shed 5 bases and J 5 bases; nucleotides not matched to a gene: 12. The DNA of the CDR3 is TGTGCCAGCAGCCCCTACAGGGGTGGTCCTAACAATGAGCAGTTCTTC. It encodes CASSPYRGGPNNEQFF.

The V gene is TRBV9, the J gene TRBJ2-7, with TRBD1 matching 9 bases. This CDR3 region has 15 residues. The junction had 7 bases not matched to a gene; V was cut back by 0 bases and J by 6 bases. CDR1 and CDR2 (germline): SGDLS, YYNGEE. The CDR3 DNA sequence: TGTGCCAGCAGCGTAGGGGGACAGGGAAACTTCGAGCAGTACTTC. As protein: CASSVGGQGNFEQYF.